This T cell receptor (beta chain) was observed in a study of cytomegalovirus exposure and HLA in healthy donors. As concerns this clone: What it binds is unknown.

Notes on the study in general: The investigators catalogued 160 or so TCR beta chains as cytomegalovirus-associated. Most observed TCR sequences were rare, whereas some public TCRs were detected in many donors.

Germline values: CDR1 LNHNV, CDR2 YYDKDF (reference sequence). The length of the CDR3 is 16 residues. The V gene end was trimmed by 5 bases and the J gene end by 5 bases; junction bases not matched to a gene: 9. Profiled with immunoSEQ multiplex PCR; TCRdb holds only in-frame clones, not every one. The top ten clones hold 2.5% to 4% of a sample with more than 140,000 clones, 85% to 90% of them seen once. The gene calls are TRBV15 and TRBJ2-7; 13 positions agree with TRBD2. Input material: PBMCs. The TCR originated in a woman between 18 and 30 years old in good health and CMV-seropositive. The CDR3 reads CATSHPLAGGVDEQYF. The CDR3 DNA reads TGTGCCACCAGCCACCCACTAGCGGGAGGGGTGGACGAGCAGTACTTC.